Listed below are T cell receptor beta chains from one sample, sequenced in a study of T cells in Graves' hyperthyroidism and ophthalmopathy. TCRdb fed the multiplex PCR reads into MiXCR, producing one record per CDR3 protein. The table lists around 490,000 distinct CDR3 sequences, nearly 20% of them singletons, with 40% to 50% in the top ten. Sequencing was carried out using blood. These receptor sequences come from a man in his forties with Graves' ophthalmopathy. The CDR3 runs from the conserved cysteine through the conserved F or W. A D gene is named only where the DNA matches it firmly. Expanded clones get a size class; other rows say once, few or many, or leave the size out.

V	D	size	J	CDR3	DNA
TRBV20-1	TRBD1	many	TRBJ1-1	CSAEAGQKNTEAFF	TGCAGTGCTGAGGCGGGACAGAAGAACACTGAAGCTTTCTTT
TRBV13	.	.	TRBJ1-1	CASSLGPIKNTEAFF	TGTGCCAGCAGCTTAGGACCAATAAAGAACACTGAAGCTTTCTTT
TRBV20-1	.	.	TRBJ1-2	CSAGPAPYGYTF	TGCAGTGCTGGACCTGCCCCGTATGGCTACACCTTC
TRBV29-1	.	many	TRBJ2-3	CSVGTGQTDTQYF	TGCAGCGTTGGGACGGGTCAAACAGATACGCAGTATTTT
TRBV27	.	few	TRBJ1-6	CASSPRPDSPLHF	TGTGCCAGCAGTCCACGGCCGGATTCACCCCTCCACTTT
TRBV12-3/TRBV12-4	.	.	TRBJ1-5	CASRSSGRQGNQPQHF	TGTGCCAGCAGATCCTCGGGGCGACAGGGCAATCAGCCCCAGCATTTT
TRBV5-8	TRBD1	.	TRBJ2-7	CASSLAIGTGDEQYF	TGTGCCAGCAGCTTGGCGATTGGGACAGGGGACGAGCAGTACTTC
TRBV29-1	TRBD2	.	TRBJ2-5	CSVGVSGGAGETQYF	TGCAGCGTTGGGGTTAGCGGGGGGGCCGGTGAGACCCAGTACTTC
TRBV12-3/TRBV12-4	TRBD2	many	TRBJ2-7	CASSPSGLAARPRSYEQYF	TGTGCCAGCAGTCCCAGCGGACTAGCGGCACGTCCTCGCTCCTACGAGCAGTACTTC
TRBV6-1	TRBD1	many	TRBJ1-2	CASSQGTGRGGYTF	TGTGCCAGCAGTCAGGGGACAGGCCGGGGAGGCTACACCTTC
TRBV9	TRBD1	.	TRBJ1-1	CASSVGQGYTEAFF	TGTGCCAGCAGCGTAGGACAGGGGTACACTGAAGCTTTCTTT
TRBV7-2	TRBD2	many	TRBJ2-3	CASSLATSPSTDTQYF	TGTGCCAGCAGCTTAGCGACTAGCCCCAGCACAGATACGCAGTATTTT
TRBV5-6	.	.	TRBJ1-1	CASSSHRGRTEAFF	TGTGCCAGCAGCTCACACCGGGGGCGCACTGAAGCTTTCTTT
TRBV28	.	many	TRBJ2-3	CASSFQGWRSSYLTDTQYF	TGTGCCAGCAGTTTTCAGGGCTGGAGGTCTTCTTATCTCACAGATACGCAGTATTTT
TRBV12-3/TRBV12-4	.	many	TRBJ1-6	CASSSQVRLGSPLHF	TGTGCCAGCAGTTCACAGGTCAGGTTGGGTTCACCCCTCCACTTT
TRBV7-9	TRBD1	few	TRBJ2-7	CASSGPGQGTYEQYF	TGTGCCAGCAGCGGGCCCGGACAGGGCACCTACGAGCAGTACTTC
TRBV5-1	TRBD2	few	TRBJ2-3	CASSPAPGAGGFADTQYF	TGCGCCAGCAGCCCGGCCCCCGGGGCGGGAGGTTTCGCAGATACGCAGTATTTT
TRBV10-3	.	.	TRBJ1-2	CAISGLDGRYGYTF	TGTGCCATCAGTGGGTTGGACGGTCGCTATGGCTACACCTTC
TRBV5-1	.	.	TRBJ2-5	CASSPGTGGGIQETQYF	TGCGCCAGCAGCCCCGGGACTGGCGGAGGAATCCAAGAGACCCAGTACTTC
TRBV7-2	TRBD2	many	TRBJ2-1	CASSSPVGGSVAYNEQFF	TGTGCCAGCAGTTCCCCGGTCGGCGGGAGTGTTGCCTACAATGAGCAGTTCTTC
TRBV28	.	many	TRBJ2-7	CASSSTRIRERFRGEQYF	TGTGCCAGCAGCTCCACTAGAATCCGAGAGAGGTTCAGAGGAGAGCAGTACTTC
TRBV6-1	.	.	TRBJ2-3	CASRGRYTDTQYF	TGTGCCAGCAGGGGCCGATACACAGATACGCAGTATTTT
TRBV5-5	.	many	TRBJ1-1	CASSLAWGIDAFF	TGTGCCAGCAGCTTGGCTTGGGGTATTGATGCTTTCTTT
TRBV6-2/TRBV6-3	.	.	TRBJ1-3	CASRPRGTNTIYF	TGTGCCAGCAGGCCCCGGGGGACAAACACCATATATTTT
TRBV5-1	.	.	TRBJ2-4	CASSLVCWGEVAKNIQYF	TGCGCCAGCAGCTTGGTTTGCTGGGGAGAAGTGGCCAAAAACATTCAGTACTTC
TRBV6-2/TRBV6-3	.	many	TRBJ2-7	CASSRGAGTHEQYF	TGTGCCAGCAGTCGAGGGGCGGGGACGCACGAGCAGTACTTC
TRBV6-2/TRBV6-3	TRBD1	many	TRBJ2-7	CASRPDRGWRDATYEQYF	TGTGCCAGCAGACCCGACAGGGGATGGCGGGACGCTACCTACGAGCAGTACTTC
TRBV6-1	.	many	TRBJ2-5	CASSLRGPIMGAQETQYF	TGTGCCAGCAGTCTCCGGGGACCTATTATGGGGGCACAAGAGACCCAGTACTTC
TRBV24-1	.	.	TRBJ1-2	CTTSDRGNYGYTF	TGTACCACCAGTGATAGGGGTAACTATGGCTACACCTTC
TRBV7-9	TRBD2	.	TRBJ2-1	CASSLVGLAGTEYNEQFF	TGTGCCAGCAGCTTAGTGGGCCTAGCGGGAACAGAGTACAATGAGCAGTTCTTC
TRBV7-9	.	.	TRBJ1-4	CASSRSGGEKLFF	TGTGCCAGCAGCCGAAGTGGGGGTGAAAAACTGTTTTTT
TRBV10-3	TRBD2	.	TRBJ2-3	CAIRGGLAGETDTQYF	TGTGCCATCAGGGGGGGACTAGCGGGAGAGACAGATACGCAGTATTTT
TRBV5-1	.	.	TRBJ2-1	CASRWGDEQFF	TGCGCCAGCAGGTGGGGCGATGAGCAGTTCTTC
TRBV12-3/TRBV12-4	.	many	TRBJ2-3	CASSPRGRADTQYF	TGTGCCAGCAGTCCTCGGGGTCGGGCCGATACGCAGTATTTT
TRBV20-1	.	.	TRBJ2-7	CSVPGGAPYEQYF	TGCAGTGTCCCGGGCGGGGCCCCCTACGAGCAGTACTTC
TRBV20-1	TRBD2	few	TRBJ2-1	CGFTGTSGTYNEQFF	TGCGGGTTCACCGGGACTAGCGGAACCTACAATGAGCAGTTCTTC
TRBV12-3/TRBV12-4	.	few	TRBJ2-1	CASSTRRRDNEQFF	TGTGCCAGCAGTACAAGGCGGAGGGACAATGAGCAGTTCTTC
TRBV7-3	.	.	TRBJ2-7	CASSLYGRTYEQYF	TGTGCCAGCAGCTTATATGGACGGACCTACGAGCAGTACTTC
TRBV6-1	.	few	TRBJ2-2	CASSEEGLLTGELFF	TGTGCCAGCAGTGAAGAAGGACTACTAACCGGGGAGCTGTTTTTT
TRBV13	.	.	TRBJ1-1	CASHLGGGHSEAFF	TGTGCCAGCCATCTAGGAGGGGGACATTCTGAAGCTTTCTTT
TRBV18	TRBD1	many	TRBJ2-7	CASSPLGKQGSYEQYF	TGTGCCAGCTCACCACTGGGGAAACAGGGGTCCTACGAGCAGTACTTC
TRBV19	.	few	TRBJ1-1	CASSPLEALAEAFF	TGTGCCAGTAGTCCCCTTGAGGCGTTAGCTGAAGCTTTCTTT
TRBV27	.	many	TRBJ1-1	CASSLGLGGNTEAFF	TGTGCCAGCAGTTTGGGGTTGGGTGGGAACACTGAAGCTTTCTTT
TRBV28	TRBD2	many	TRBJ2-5	CASSLVASGSGETQYF	TGTGCCAGCAGTTTAGTCGCTAGCGGGAGTGGGGAGACCCAGTACTTC
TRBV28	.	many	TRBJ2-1	CASRPDYLEQFF	TGTGCCAGCAGACCCGACTACCTAGAGCAGTTCTTC
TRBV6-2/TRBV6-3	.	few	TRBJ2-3	CASSYSGSTGDTQYF	TGTGCCAGCAGTTACTCGGGCTCGACAGGAGATACGCAGTATTTT
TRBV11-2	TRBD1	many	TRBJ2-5	CASRNRGLGETQYF	TGTGCCAGCAGAAACAGGGGGCTGGGTGAGACCCAGTACTTC